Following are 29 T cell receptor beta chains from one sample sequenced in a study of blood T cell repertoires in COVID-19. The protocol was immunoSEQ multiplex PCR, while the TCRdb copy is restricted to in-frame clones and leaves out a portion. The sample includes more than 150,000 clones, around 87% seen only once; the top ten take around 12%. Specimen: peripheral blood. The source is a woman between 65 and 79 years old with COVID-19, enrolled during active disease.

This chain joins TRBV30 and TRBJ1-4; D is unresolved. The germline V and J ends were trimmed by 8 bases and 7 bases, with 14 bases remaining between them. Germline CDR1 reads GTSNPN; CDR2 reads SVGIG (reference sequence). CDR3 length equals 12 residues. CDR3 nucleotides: TGTGCCCCAAAGACCTGGAGTGAAAAACTGTTTTTT. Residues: CAPKTWSEKLFF.

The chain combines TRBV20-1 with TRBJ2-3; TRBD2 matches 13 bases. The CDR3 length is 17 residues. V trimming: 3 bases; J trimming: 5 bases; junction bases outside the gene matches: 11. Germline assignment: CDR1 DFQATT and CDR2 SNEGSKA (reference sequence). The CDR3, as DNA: TGCAGTGCTAGTGGAGGGCTACTAGCGGGAGGGGTAGATACGCAGTATTTT. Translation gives CSASGGLLAGGVDTQYF.

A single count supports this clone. Here the CDR3 reads CASSRAGLAGGRYEQYF. The CDR3 DNA follows: TGTGCCAGCAGCAGGGCTGGACTAGCGGGAGGGCGTTACGAGCAGTACTTC. The gene calls are TRBV4-2 and TRBJ2-7; 15 positions match TRBD2. From germline, CDR1 is LGHNA and CDR2 YNFKEQ. V gave up 5 bases and J gave up 4 bases; unmatched junction bases: 9. This CDR3 has 17 residues.

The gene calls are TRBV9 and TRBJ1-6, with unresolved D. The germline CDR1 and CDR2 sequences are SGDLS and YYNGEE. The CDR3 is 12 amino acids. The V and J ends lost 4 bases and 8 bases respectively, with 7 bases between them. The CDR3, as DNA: TGTGCCAGCAGCCGCGATGATTCACCCCTCCACTTT. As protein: CASSRDDSPLHF.

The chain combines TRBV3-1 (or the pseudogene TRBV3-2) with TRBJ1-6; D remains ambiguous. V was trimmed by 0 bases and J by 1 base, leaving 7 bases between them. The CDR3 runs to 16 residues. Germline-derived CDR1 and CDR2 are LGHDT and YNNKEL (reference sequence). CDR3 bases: TGTGCCAGCAGCCAAGACTCGGGGTCCTATAATTCACCCCTCCACTTT. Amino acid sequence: CASSQDSGSYNSPLHF.

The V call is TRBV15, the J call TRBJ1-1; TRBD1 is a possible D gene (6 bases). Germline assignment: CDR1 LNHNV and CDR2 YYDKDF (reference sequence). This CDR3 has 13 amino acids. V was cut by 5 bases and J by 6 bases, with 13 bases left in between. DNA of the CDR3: TGTGCCACCAGCCATACAGGGAAGCCTGAAGCTTTCTTT. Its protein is CATSHTGKPEAFF.

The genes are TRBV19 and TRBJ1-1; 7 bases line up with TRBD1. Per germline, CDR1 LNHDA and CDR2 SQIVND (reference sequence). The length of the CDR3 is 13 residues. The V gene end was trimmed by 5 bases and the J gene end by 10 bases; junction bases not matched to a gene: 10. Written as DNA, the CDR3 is TGTGCCAGTAGTCTCACAGGGGAACGAGGAGCTTTCTTT. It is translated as CASSLTGERGAFF.

The CDR3 loop is CASSYPGTRGPDTQYF. The CDR3 coding sequence is TGTGCCAGCAGTTATCCGGGGACTAGGGGCCCAGATACGCAGTATTTT. The J gene is TRBJ2-3, the V gene TRBV6-2 or TRBV6-3, with 8 bases matching TRBD2. The CDR3 runs to 16 residues. After removal of 3 bases from V and 4 bases from J, the junction contained 9 bases not matched to a gene. Germline CDR1 MNHEY, CDR2 SVGEGT.

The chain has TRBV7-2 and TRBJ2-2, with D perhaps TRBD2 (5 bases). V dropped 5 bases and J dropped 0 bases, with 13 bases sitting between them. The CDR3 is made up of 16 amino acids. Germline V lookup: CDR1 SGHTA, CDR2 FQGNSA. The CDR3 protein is CASSLTRVANTGELFF. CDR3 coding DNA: TGTGCCAGCAGCCTAACGCGGGTTGCGAACACCGGGGAGCTGTTTTTT.

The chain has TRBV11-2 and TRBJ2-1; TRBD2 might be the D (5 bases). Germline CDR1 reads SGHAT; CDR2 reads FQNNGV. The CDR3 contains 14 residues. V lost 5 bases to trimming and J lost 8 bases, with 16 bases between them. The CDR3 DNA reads TGTGCCAGCAGCCCAACACTCCCCGGGGATGAGCAGTTCTTC. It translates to CASSPTLPGDEQFF.

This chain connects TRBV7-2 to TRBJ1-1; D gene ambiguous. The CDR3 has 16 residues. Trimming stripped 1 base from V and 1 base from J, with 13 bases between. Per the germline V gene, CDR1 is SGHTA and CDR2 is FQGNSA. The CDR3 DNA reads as TGTGCCAGCAGCTTAGATTCGCGGTTGTCGAACACTGAAGCTTTCTTT. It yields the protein CASSLDSRLSNTEAFF.

CDR3 DNA sequence: TGCGCCAGCAGCCTAAATCTTGGTCGGGAGAGGCTCACAGATACGCAGTATTTT. This encodes CASSLNLGRERLTDTQYF. The V and J genes are TRBV5-1 and TRBJ2-3, with D possibly TRBD2 on 6 matching bases. Trimming left V 4 bases short and J 2 bases short, with 23 bases between. Germline assignment: CDR1 SGHRS and CDR2 YFSETQ. CDR3 length equals 18 residues.

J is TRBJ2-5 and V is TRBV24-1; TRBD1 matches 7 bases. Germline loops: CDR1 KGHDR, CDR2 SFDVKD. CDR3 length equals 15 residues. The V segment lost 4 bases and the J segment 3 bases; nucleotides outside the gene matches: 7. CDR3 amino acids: CATSEPTGIKETQYF. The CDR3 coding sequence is TGTGCCACCAGTGAACCGACAGGGATCAAAGAGACCCAGTACTTC.

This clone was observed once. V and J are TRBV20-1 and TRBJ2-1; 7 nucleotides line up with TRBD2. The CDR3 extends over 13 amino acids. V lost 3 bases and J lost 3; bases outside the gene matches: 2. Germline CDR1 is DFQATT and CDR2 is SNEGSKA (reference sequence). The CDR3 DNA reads TGCAGTGCTAGTCCTAGCGGCTACAATGAGCAGTTCTTC. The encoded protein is CSASPSGYNEQFF.

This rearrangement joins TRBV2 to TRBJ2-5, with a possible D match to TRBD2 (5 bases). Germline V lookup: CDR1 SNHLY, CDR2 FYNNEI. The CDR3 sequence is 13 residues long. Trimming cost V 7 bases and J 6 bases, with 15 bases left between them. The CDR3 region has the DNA TGTGCCAGCACAGGTGGTGGGAGCCAGACCCAGTACTTC. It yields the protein CASTGGGSQTQYF.

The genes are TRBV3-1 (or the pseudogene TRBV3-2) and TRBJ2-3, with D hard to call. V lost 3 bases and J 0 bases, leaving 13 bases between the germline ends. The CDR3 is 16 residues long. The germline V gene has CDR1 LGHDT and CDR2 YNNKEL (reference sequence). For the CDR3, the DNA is TGTGCCAGCAGCCAGGGTTTCGGGTACAGCACAGATACGCAGTATTTT. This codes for CASSQGFGYSTDTQYF.

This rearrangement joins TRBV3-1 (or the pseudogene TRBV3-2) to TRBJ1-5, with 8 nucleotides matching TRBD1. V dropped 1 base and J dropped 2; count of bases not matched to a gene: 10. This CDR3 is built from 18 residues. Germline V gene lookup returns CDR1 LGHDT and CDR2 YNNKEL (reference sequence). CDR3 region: CASSQGNKPGQGNQPQHF. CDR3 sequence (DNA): TGTGCCAGCAGCCAAGGAAATAAGCCGGGACAGGGCAATCAGCCCCAGCATTTT.

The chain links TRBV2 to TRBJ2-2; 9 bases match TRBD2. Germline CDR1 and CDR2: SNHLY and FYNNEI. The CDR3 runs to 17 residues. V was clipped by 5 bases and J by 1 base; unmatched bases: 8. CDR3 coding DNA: TGTGCCAGCAGTTGGGACAGACTAGCGGAGAACACCGGGGAGCTGTTTTTT. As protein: CASSWDRLAENTGELFF. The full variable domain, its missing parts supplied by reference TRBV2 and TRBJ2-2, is EPEVTQTPSHQVTQMGQEVILRCVPISNHLYFYWYRQILGQKVEFLVSFYNNEISEKSEIFDDQFSVERPDGSNFTLKIRSTKLEDSAMYFCASSWDRLAENTGELFFGEGSRLTVL.

CDR3 protein: CASSLYLSNQPQHF. Here the CDR3 DNA reads TGCGCCAGCAGCCTTTATCTTAGCAATCAGCCCCAGCATTTT. The rearrangement joins TRBV4-3 to TRBJ1-5, with no clear D. Trimming pared 4 bases from V and 0 bases from J, leaving 7 bases between. The CDR3 loop spans 14 amino acids. Germline V gives CDR1 LGHNA, CDR2 YSLEER.

The CDR3 DNA follows: TGTGCCTGGAGAGCGCAGGGGGCGGATGGAAACACCATATATTTT. Residues: CAWRAQGADGNTIYF. This rearrangement joins TRBV30 to TRBJ1-3; 8 nucleotides agree with TRBD1. V was pared by 3 bases and J by 3 bases, with 7 bases of the junction left unmatched. There are 15 residues in the CDR3. Germline CDR1 GTSNPN, CDR2 SVGIG (reference sequence).

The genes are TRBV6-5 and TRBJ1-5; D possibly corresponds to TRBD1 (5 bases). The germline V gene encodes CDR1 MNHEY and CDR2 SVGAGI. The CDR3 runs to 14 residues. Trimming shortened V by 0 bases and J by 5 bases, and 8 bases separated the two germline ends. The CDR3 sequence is CASSYSSGYQPQHF. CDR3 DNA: TGTGCCAGCAGTTACTCGTCAGGGTATCAGCCCCAGCATTTT.

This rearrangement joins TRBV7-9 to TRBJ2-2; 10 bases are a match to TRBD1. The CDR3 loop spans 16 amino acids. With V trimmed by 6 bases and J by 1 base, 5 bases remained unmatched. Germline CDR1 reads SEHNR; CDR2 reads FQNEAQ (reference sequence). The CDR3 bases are TGTGCCAGCAGAAAAGGGACAGGGGAGAACACCGGGGAGCTGTTTTTT. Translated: CASRKGTGENTGELFF.

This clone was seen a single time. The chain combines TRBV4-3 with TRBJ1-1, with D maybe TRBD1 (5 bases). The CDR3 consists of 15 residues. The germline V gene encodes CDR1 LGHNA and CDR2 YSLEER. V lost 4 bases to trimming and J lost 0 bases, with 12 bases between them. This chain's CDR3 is CASSRLGQMNTEAFF. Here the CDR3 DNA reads TGCGCCAGCAGCCGCTTGGGGCAAATGAACACTGAAGCTTTCTTT.

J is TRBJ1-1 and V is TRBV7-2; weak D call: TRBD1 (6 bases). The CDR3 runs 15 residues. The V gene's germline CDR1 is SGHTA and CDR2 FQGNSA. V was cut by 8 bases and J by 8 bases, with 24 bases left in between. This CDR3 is CASGIGGQWNLEAFF. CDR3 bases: TGTGCCAGCGGTATAGGAGGACAGTGGAATTTGGAAGCTTTCTTT.

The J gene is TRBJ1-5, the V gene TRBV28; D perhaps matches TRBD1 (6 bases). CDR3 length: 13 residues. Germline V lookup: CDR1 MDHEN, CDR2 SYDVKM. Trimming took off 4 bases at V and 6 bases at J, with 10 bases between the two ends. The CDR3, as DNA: TGTGCCAGCAGTTCCCCAGGGGTTCAGCCCCAGCATTTT. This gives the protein CASSSPGVQPQHF.

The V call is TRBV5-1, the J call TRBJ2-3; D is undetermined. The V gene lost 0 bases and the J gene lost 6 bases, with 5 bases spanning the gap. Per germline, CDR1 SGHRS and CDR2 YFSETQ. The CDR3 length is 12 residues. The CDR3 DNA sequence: TGCGCCAGCAGCTTGGGCAGGGATACGCAGTATTTT. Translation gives CASSLGRDTQYF.

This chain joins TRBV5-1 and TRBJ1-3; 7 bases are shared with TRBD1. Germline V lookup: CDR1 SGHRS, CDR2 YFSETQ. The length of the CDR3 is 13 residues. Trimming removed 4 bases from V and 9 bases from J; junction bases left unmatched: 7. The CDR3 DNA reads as TGCGCCAGCAGCATCACAGGGGTGGGCACCATATATTTT. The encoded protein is CASSITGVGTIYF.

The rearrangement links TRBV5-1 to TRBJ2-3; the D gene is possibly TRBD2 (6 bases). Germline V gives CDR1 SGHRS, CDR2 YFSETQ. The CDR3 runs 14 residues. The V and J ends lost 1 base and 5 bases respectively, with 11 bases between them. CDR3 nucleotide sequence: TGCGCCAGCAGCTTGCCGGGAGCGAGAGATACGCAGTATTTT. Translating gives CASSLPGARDTQYF.

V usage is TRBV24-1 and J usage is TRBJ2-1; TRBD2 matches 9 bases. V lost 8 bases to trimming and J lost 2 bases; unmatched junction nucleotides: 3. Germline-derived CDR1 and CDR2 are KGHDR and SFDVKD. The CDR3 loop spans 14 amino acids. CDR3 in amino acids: CATTASGTYNEQFF. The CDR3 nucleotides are TGTGCCACCACGGCTAGCGGGACCTACAATGAGCAGTTCTTC.